This record looks at one T cell receptor (beta chain) sequence and its context. No antigen is known for it. Between the trimmed V and J ends, which lost 5 bases and 2 bases, there was a span of 13 bases. CDR1 is MNHNS and CDR2 is SASEGT in the germline V gene. The CDR3 totals 14 residues. Time point described: cycle 4 day 1 (C4D1), after 5 to 7 weeks of nivolumab. In every patient, relapse followed autologous stem cell transplantation, while exposure to brentuximab vedotin differed. Patients reached a best response of complete response, partial response or progressive disease. The sample is drawn from a study of PD-1 blockade in classical Hodgkin lymphoma. General study findings and limits: The drivers behind the repertoire differences, possibly disease activity or prior therapy, remain undefined. Later analyses included only patients treated at least 1 year post-ASCT. Only CD4+ TCR diversity, not CD8+, had risen significantly by C4D1.

The repertoire was sequenced with immunoSEQ multiplex PCR; TCRdb's copy has only in-frame clones and lacks some. The profile covers roughly 96,000 clones, with about 93% appearing a single time and roughly 1.9% taken by the ten largest. The sample here was peripheral blood mononuclear cells (PBMCs), taken before the fourth cycle of nivolumab. The sequence was obtained from a human donor with classical Hodgkin lymphoma. V and J are TRBV6-1 and TRBJ2-7, with a tentative D call TRBD2 (6 bases). The DNA for the CDR3 is TGTGCCAGCAGTTCTGGGACTGGCACCTACGAGCAGTACTTC. Its translation is CASSSGTGTYEQYF.